A selection of T cell receptor beta chains follows, all from one sample in a study of cytomegalovirus exposure and HLA in healthy donors. Sequencing used immunoSEQ multiplex PCR; TCRdb keeps in-frame clones, though not all of them. The sample has some 80,000 clones; 75% to 85% are singletons. Sequenced input: PBMCs. These receptors were obtained from a middle-aged man in good health and CMV-seronegative. Each CDR3 is given with its conserved first and last residue. Each record gives: V gene, CDR3 protein.

v_call: TRBV18
cdr3_aa: CASSPETGFSYEQYF

v_call: TRBV6-6
cdr3_aa: CASSWTGTPPPLHF

v_call: TRBV6-5
cdr3_aa: CASSYKWDRGLVEQFF

v_call: TRBV5-8
cdr3_aa: CASSPQVSAFF

v_call: TRBV4-1
cdr3_aa: CASSEAGLARVNEQFF

v_call: TRBV6-4
cdr3_aa: CASSDVPNSPLHF

v_call: TRBV19
cdr3_aa: CASSPTGSIQPQHF

v_call: TRBV9
cdr3_aa: CASSVGGANEKLFF

v_call: TRBV4-2
cdr3_aa: CASSPTSGGADEQFF

v_call: TRBV7-3
cdr3_aa: CASSTLGANTDTQYF

v_call: TRBV6-4
cdr3_aa: CASSDTSGAADTQYF

v_call: TRBV15
cdr3_aa: CATSRYRAIRGGGNQPQHF

v_call: TRBV2
cdr3_aa: CASSGAGPRNSPLHF

v_call: TRBV7-2
cdr3_aa: CASSLRGPTDTQYF

v_call: TRBV6-6
cdr3_aa: CASSYSGIRGSDGYTF